This T cell receptor (beta chain) was captured by sequencing in a study of cytomegalovirus exposure and HLA in healthy donors. On the study more broadly: Samples from HLA-typed donors yielded about 85 million unique TCRs in an early data release.

Primers for the PCR totalled 60 Vbeta and 13 Jbeta. Clones were sequenced by immunoSEQ multiplex PCR, and TCRdb holds only the in-frame ones, with some missing. In all, the sample yields over 65,000 clones. V lost 6 bases to trimming and J lost 0 bases; unmatched junction nucleotides: 3. The CDR3 contains 15 residues. Germline-derived CDR1 and CDR2 are LNHDA and SQIVND (reference sequence). Sequenced: PBMCs. This receptor was obtained from a woman in her 30s in good health and CMV-seronegative. The V and J genes are TRBV19 and TRBJ1-5; TRBD1 agrees at 9 bases. CDR3 sequence reads: CASRDRGYSNQPQHF. In nucleotides, the CDR3 is TGTGCCAGTAGGGACAGGGGCTATAGCAATCAGCCCCAGCATTTT.